This T cell receptor (beta chain) was recovered during a study of blood T cell repertoires in COVID-19. Germline values: CDR1 SGDLS, CDR2 YYNGEE. V lost 4 bases to trimming and J lost 4 bases, with 15 bases between them. The CDR3 is made up of 15 amino acids. Clones were read by immunoSEQ multiplex PCR, and TCRdb kept only the in-frame ones, dropping some. The data contain 50,000 to 80,000 clones, about 88% of them singletons. The rearrangement uses TRBV9 and TRBJ2-1; unclear D gene. This receptor was taken from a woman aged 55-69 years with COVID-19, enrolled during active disease. The source material was peripheral blood. CDR3 nucleotide sequence: TGTGCCAGCAGCCCCCTTGAGTCGTTTTACAATGAGCAGTTCTTC. This gives the protein CASSPLESFYNEQFF.